This is a list of T cell receptor beta chains from one sample in a study of blood T cell repertoires in COVID-19. Some clones are missing from TCRdb's copy, which holds only in-frame ones; the method was immunoSEQ multiplex PCR. The sample holds about 83,000 clones, around 90% seen once. The sample taken for sequencing was peripheral blood. Every receptor here comes from a woman at least 80 years old with active or convalescent COVID-19. CDR3s include the opening cysteine and the closing phenylalanine or tryptophan. Each record gives: V gene, clone size, D gene, J gene, CDR3 DNA, CDR3 protein. D genes are given only for firm matches. Clone size, where shown, is once, few, many, or a class for clones that have expanded.

TRBV28	NA	TRBD1	TRBJ1-6	TGTGCCAGCAGTTTAGGGACAGATAATTCACCCCTCCACTTT	CASSLGTDNSPLHF
TRBV11-1	once	TRBD1	TRBJ2-5	TGTGCCAGCAGCTTGACAGGGGGCGTAGAGACCCAGTACTTC	CASSLTGGVETQYF
TRBV12-3/TRBV12-4	NA	TRBD1	TRBJ1-2	TGTGCCAGCAAAGACAGGGGAGGTGGCTACACCTTC	CASKDRGGGYTF
TRBV6-2/TRBV6-3	NA	TRBD1	TRBJ1-2	TGTGCCAGCAGTTACTCTCCGGGACAGGGATTTGGCTACACCTTC	CASSYSPGQGFGYTF
TRBV11-1	once	NA	TRBJ1-6	TGTGCCAGCAGCCTGAGGCCGGGGAAGAATTCACCCCTCCACTTT	CASSLRPGKNSPLHF
TRBV25-1	NA	NA	TRBJ2-7	TGTGCCAGCAGAGCCACCCCCTACGAGCAGTACTTC	CASRATPYEQYF
TRBV18	once	NA	TRBJ1-5	TGTGCCAGCTCACCCACAGGTAGGGGGATAAGCAATCAGCCCCAGCATTTT	CASSPTGRGISNQPQHF
TRBV7-9	NA	NA	TRBJ1-5	TGTGCCAGCAGCTTAGGAGGAGGGACGCAGCCCCAGCATTTT	CASSLGGGTQPQHF
TRBV7-3	NA	NA	TRBJ2-3	TGTGCCAGCAGCTCTCGCCCTGGGCGGGCATACGCAGATACGCAGTATTTT	CASSSRPGRAYADTQYF
TRBV3-1/TRBV3-2	NA	NA	TRBJ2-6	TGTGCCAGCAGTGGAGGCTTGTCTGGGGCCAACGTCCTGACTTTC	CASSGGLSGANVLTF
TRBV30	NA	NA	TRBJ2-5	TGTGCCTGGAGGCGGGGGCCCCAAGAGACCCAGTACTTC	CAWRRGPQETQYF
TRBV7-8	NA	TRBD1	TRBJ1-2	TGTGCCAGCAGCACCCACAGGGGGCCCGGCTATGGCTACACCTTC	CASSTHRGPGYGYTF
TRBV5-4	once	NA	TRBJ2-7	TGTGCCAGCAGCATAGAACTAGCCAGCTCCTACGAGCAGTACTTC	CASSIELASSYEQYF
TRBV4-1	NA	NA	TRBJ2-5	TGCGCCAGCAGCCCCTCAGTCCTGGAGACCCAGTACTTC	CASSPSVLETQYF
TRBV30	NA	TRBD2	TRBJ2-3	TGTGCCTGGCGGACTAGCGGGGGGGTCAATACGCAGTATTTT	CAWRTSGGVNTQYF
TRBV5-4	NA	NA	TRBJ1-6	TGTGCCAGCAGCTTGTCAAGACTTTATAATTCACCCCTCCACTTT	CASSLSRLYNSPLHF
TRBV19	NA	TRBD1	TRBJ2-4	TGTGCCAGTAGTATAATCGGGACAGGGGAAAACATTCAGTACTTC	CASSIIGTGENIQYF
TRBV6-4	NA	NA	TRBJ1-2	TGTGCCAGCAGTGACTCGAGACAGAACTATGGCTACACCTTC	CASSDSRQNYGYTF
TRBV13	NA	NA	TRBJ1-2	TGTGCCAGCAGCTTAAGGAACAGGGACCACTATGGCTACACCTTC	CASSLRNRDHYGYTF
TRBV7-9	NA	TRBD1	TRBJ1-4	TGTGCCAGCAGCGATCCCCGGGACAGGGGGCCTGGGAATGAAAAACTGTTTTTT	CASSDPRDRGPGNEKLFF
TRBV4-1	once	NA	TRBJ1-4	TGCGCCAGCAGCCAAGATTGGCAGGGTGTGGGTGAAAAACTGTTTTTT	CASSQDWQGVGEKLFF
TRBV6-5	NA	NA	TRBJ1-1	TGTGCCAGCAGTTATGGGGGGTACGCTGAAGCTTTCTTT	CASSYGGYAEAFF
TRBV27	NA	NA	TRBJ1-5	TGTGCCAGCAGTCGTGTGGGCCAGCCCCAGCATTTT	CASSRVGQPQHF
TRBV7-3	NA	TRBD1	TRBJ2-1	TGTGCCAGCAGCTTAACGGGACAGACCCATGAGCAGTTCTTC	CASSLTGQTHEQFF
TRBV29-1	few	NA	TRBJ2-2	TGCAGCGTTAGGACATTAAACACCGGGGAGCTGTTTTTT	CSVRTLNTGELFF
TRBV7-9	NA	NA	TRBJ1-1	TGTGCCAGCAGCTTAACAGGCATGAACACTGAAGCTTTCTTT	CASSLTGMNTEAFF
TRBV10-1	NA	TRBD1	TRBJ1-3	TGCGCCAGCAGTGAGTCGAACACAGGGGCTGGAAACACCATATATTTT	CASSESNTGAGNTIYF